This T cell receptor (beta chain) was sequenced in a study of T cells after yellow fever vaccination. One entry per CDR3 protein, called by TCRdb with MiXCR from the 5' RACE reads. Of hundreds of thousands of distinct CDR3 sequences in the sample, 6.2% were seen once. A remark on this clonotype: Its antigen is still unknown.

The CDR3 contains 13 residues. Per germline, CDR1 SGHVS and CDR2 FNYEAQ. Trimming left V 5 bases short and J 7 bases short, with 11 bases between. Findings of the study overall: Peaking faster, on day 5 versus 15, the secondary response was nonetheless weaker. A minor fraction of clonotypes spanned both CD4 and CD8 compartments. FACS-sorted repertoires could contain abundant clonotypes contaminating from the bulk population.

Sample: PBMCs, taken 5 days after the yellow fever booster vaccination. The genes are TRBV7-6 and TRBJ2-2; D perhaps matches TRBD1 (6 bases). The clonotype comes from a man aged 25-45 years who received the YFV17D yellow fever vaccine. CDR3 loop: CASSPGQIGELFF. CDR3 DNA: TGTGCCAGCAGCCCCGGACAGATCGGGGAGCTGTTTTTT.